This entry lists 30 T cell receptor beta chains sequenced from one sample in a study of CXCR3-negative and CXCR3-positive naive CD8 T cells (dated by TCRdb to between 2018 and 2020). For these TCRs, the target antigens are not known. The research as a whole found: Compared with CXCR3-negative naive cells, CXCR3-positive naive cells had TRB CDR3s with higher hydrophobicity (lower Kidera factor 4), lower energy, and higher strength and volume indices.

For sequencing, a NextSeq 550 was employed. The Human TCR Profiling Kit (MiLaboratory) was used to prepare UMI-labeled 5' RACE TRB cDNA libraries. Following TCRdb reprocessing, every CDR3 protein sequence forms one entry, and DNA is not provided. The sample has 100,000 or so distinct CDR3 sequences on record. The ten top clones hold about 0.35% of the sample. Sequencing was performed on naive CXCR3+ CD8+ T cells from blood. The label giving this sample's cell subset or site can be read as: CD45RO-CCR7+CD27+CD95- naive CD8+ T cells expressing CXCR3 (TNR3+). Receptors were obtained from a human donor in good health. Some clones in this sample may be carry-over from other donors' samples.

The chain is built from TRBV29-1 and TRBJ2-1; the TCRdb D gene call, TRBD1, has no DNA to confirm it. The CDR3 is 16 amino acids. CDR1 and CDR2 (germline): SQVTM, ANQGSEA. This chain's CDR3 is CSAPDRGSGLYNEQFF.

This sequence joins TRBV4-3 and TRBJ2-7; TCRdb's D call, TRBD1, is unchecked because there is no DNA. Looked up from germline, CDR1 is LGHNA and CDR2 is YSLEER. This CDR3 is built from 14 residues. This chain's CDR3 is CASSRDRGAYEQYF.

This rearrangement joins TRBV4-2 to TRBJ2-4; as DNA is missing, the TRBD1 call by TCRdb cannot be tested. The germline V gene has CDR1 LGHNA and CDR2 YNFKEQ. This CDR3 has 14 residues. This chain's CDR3 is CASSPGTKKNIQYF.

The chain links TRBV29-1 to TRBJ2-1. The germline V gene has CDR1 SQVTM and CDR2 ANQGSEA. The length of the CDR3 is 12 residues. This CDR3 is CSVAAEYNEQFF.

The chain joins TRBV11-1 to TRBJ2-3. Looked up from germline, CDR1 is SGHAT and CDR2 is FQDESV (reference sequence). CDR3 length: 15 residues. This chain's CDR3 is CASSIDRNSWDTQYF.

The chain joins TRBV5-1 to TRBJ2-1; TCRdb names TRBD1, which stays unverified in the absence of DNA. In germline, CDR1 is SGHRS, CDR2 YFSETQ. The CDR3 has 15 amino acids. CDR3 region: CASSNTGGAQDEQFF. The full variable domain, its missing parts supplied by reference TRBV5-1 and TRBJ2-1, is KAGVTQTPRYLIKTRGQQVTLSCSPISGHRSVSWYQQTPGQGLQFLFEYFSETQRNKGNFPGRFSGRQFSNSRSEMNVSTLELGDSALYLCASSNTGGAQDEQFFGPGTRLTVL.

The chain recombines TRBV29-1 with TRBJ2-7; TCRdb names TRBD2, which stays unverified in the absence of DNA. Germline V CDR1 and CDR2: SQVTM, ANQGSEA. CDR3 size: 13 residues. This CDR3 is CSVYITSDWEQYF.

V is TRBV29-1 and J is TRBJ2-5; without DNA, the TCRdb call of TRBD2 cannot be checked. This CDR3 has 15 amino acids. Germline V lookup: CDR1 SQVTM, CDR2 ANQGSEA. The CDR3 loop is CSVEAEGVGPETQYF.

The V gene is TRBV28, the J gene TRBJ2-7. The germline CDR1 and CDR2 sequences are MDHEN and SYDVKM. CDR3 size: 14 residues. The chain's CDR3 is CAVTDFGSSYEQYF. Filled out from reference TRBV28 and TRBJ2-7, the complete variable domain reads DVKVTQSSRYLVKRTGEKVFLECVQDMDHENMFWYRQDPGLGLRLIYFSYDVKMKEKGDIPEGYSVSREKKERFSLILESASTNQTSMYLCAVTDFGSSYEQYFGPGTRLTVT.

The genes are TRBV12-3 or TRBV12-4 and TRBJ1-2. The CDR3 has 12 amino acids. This CDR3 reads CASSLDNYGYTF.

The rearrangement uses TRBV7-9 and TRBJ1-2; the D gene TCRdb calls, TRBD1, cannot be checked with no DNA. CDR3 length equals 13 residues. Germline loops: CDR1 SEHNR, CDR2 FQNEAQ (reference sequence). CDR3 loop: CASTLEGDYGYTF. Full variable domain (rest looked up from reference TRBV7-9 and TRBJ1-2): DTGVSQNPRHKITKRGQNVTFRCDPISEHNRLYWYRQTLGQGPEFLTYFQNEAQLEKSRLLSDRFSAERPKGSFSTLEIQRTEQGDSAMYLCASTLEGDYGYTFGSGTRLTVV.

The chain couples TRBV29-1 to TRBJ1-3. This CDR3 region has 15 residues. Germline lookup yields CDR1 SQVTM and CDR2 ANQGSEA. CDR3 in amino acids: CSVEDPSLWGNTIYF.

CDR3 sequence: CSANDRESSYNEQFF. The chain uses TRBV20-1 and TRBJ2-1; TCRdb's D call, TRBD1, is unchecked because there is no DNA. Germline V gene sequence: CDR1 DFQATT, CDR2 SNEGSKA (reference sequence). This CDR3 region has 15 residues.

The gene calls are TRBV25-1 and TRBJ2-7; TCRdb lists TRBD1, though no DNA is available to test this call. The CDR3 totals 14 residues. Looked up from germline, CDR1 is MGHDK and CDR2 is SYGVNS. CDR3: CASLRTGSSYEQYF.

The chain uses TRBV20-1 and TRBJ2-7; the D call of TRBD2 rests on TCRdb alone, since no DNA is present to check it. This CDR3 is 13 amino acids long. CDR1 DFQATT and CDR2 SNEGSKA come from the germline V gene (reference sequence). CDR3 in amino acids: CSARERGGLEQYF.

The V gene is TRBV23-1, the J gene TRBJ2-5; there is no DNA to check the TCRdb D call of TRBD2. TRBV23-1 is reported as an ORF; its role is uncertain. The CDR3 has 15 amino acids. CDR3 sequence reads: CASFCTAGIEETQYF.

The chain carries TRBV4-1 and TRBJ2-3; TCRdb indicates TRBD1, and absent DNA this call remains unverified. CDR3 length equals 15 residues. In germline, CDR1 is MGHRA, CDR2 YSYEKL. CDR3 sequence: CASTRYQGSTDTQYF.

The chain recombines TRBV7-8 with TRBJ2-3. CDR1 SGHVS and CDR2 FQNEAQ come from the germline V gene. This CDR3 is 14 amino acids long. The CDR3 sequence is CASSLVLATDTQYF.

Here the CDR3 reads CASSQDERHGGDEQFF. The chain recombines TRBV3-1 with TRBJ2-1; as DNA is missing, the TRBD1 call by TCRdb cannot be tested. The CDR3 loop spans 16 amino acids. Germline V lookup: CDR1 LGHDT, CDR2 YNNKEL (reference sequence).

The CDR3 reads CASSSPLGPQHF. The genes are TRBV6-5 and TRBJ1-5; as DNA is missing, the TRBD1 call by TCRdb cannot be tested. Germline loops: CDR1 MNHEY, CDR2 SVGAGI. The CDR3 runs 12 residues.

CDR3 sequence: CASNELAGGTDTQYF. The rearrangement joins TRBV28 to TRBJ2-3; TCRdb's D gene call, TRBD2, goes unchecked for lack of DNA. There are 15 residues in the CDR3. The germline V gene encodes CDR1 MDHEN and CDR2 SYDVKM.

Here the CDR3 reads CASSQADTGSYEQYF. The rearrangement uses TRBV4-1 and TRBJ2-7; TCRdb selects TRBD1, and the lack of DNA leaves this call unchecked. The CDR3 contains 15 residues. The germline V gene encodes CDR1 MGHRA and CDR2 YSYEKL.

The chain employs TRBV4-2 and TRBJ2-2; the TCRdb call, TRBD1, lacks DNA for checking. This CDR3 is 16 amino acids long. CDR1 LGHNA and CDR2 YNFKEQ come from the germline V gene. CDR3: CASSQDVGGDTGELFF.

V is TRBV28 and J is TRBJ2-7; TCRdb indicates TRBD1, and absent DNA this call remains unverified. This CDR3 is built from 13 residues. Germline lookup yields CDR1 MDHEN and CDR2 SYDVKM. CDR3 amino acids: CASSSVMLDEQYF.

V and J are TRBV6-5 and TRBJ1-3. The CDR3 spans 15 residues. Germline CDR1 MNHEY, CDR2 SVGAGI. The CDR3 here is CASSYTSSSGNTIYF.

The V and J genes are TRBV14 and TRBJ2-1; TCRdb's D gene call, TRBD2, goes unchecked for lack of DNA. The CDR3 totals 14 residues. Germline CDR1 reads SGHDN; CDR2 reads FVKESK. The CDR3 reads CASSTSGDYNEQFF.

V and J are TRBV12-3 or TRBV12-4 and TRBJ2-7; TCRdb picks TRBD1, but there is no DNA to check that call. The CDR3 has 14 amino acids. CDR3 region: CASSGDLNSYEQYF.

The chain couples TRBV11-2 to TRBJ2-3; lacking DNA, the TRBD2 call made by TCRdb goes unchecked. CDR1 and CDR2 from the germline V gene are SGHAT and FQNNGV. The CDR3 consists of 15 residues. The chain's CDR3 is CASSQIAGGPDTQYF.

The chain couples TRBV5-4 to TRBJ2-1; as DNA is missing, the TRBD1 call by TCRdb cannot be tested. Germline assignment: CDR1 SGHNT and CDR2 YYREEE (reference sequence). CDR3 size: 14 residues. The CDR3 sequence: CASSSWDRGNEQFF.

The chain couples TRBV5-1 to TRBJ1-2; no DNA is available, so the TRBD1 call from TCRdb remains unchecked. The germline V gene has CDR1 SGHRS and CDR2 YFSETQ. The CDR3 spans 16 residues. The CDR3 sequence: CASSTGTGVIDYGYTF.